The next 10 T cell receptor beta chains were all read from a single sample in a study of T cells after posttransplantation cyclophosphamide. Busulfan-fludarabine conditioning, marrow transplant, and cyclophosphamide on days +3 and +4 were administered. Sequencing used immunoSEQ multiplex PCR; TCRdb keeps in-frame clones, though not all of them. The record shows some 10,000 clones for this sample, with no singletons present. The material sequenced was PBMCs, taken after allogeneic stem cell transplant with posttransplant cyclophosphamide. All receptors derive from a female patient between 35 and 55 years old who received an allogeneic stem cell transplant from a related donor, was CMV-positive, and had no GVHD. Some T cells may be the graft donor's.

This clone occurred many times. This chain joins TRBV6-5 and TRBJ1-4, with D maybe TRBD1 (6 bases). From germline, CDR1 is MNHEY and CDR2 SVGAGI. The CDR3 runs 14 residues. Deletions cut 0 bases from V and 7 bases from J, with 9 bases between. The CDR3 sequence: CASSYSGTTEKLFF. The CDR3 DNA follows: TGTGCCAGCAGTTACTCGGGGACAACTGAAAAACTGTTTTTT.

This clone appeared many times. Here the CDR3 DNA reads TGCGCCAGCAGCTTGTCGGTCACGAATGAAGCTTTCTTT. Residues: CASSLSVTNEAFF. The rearrangement links TRBV5-1 to TRBJ1-1, with no clear D. Germline loops: CDR1 SGHRS, CDR2 YFSETQ. V lost 1 base and J lost 7, with 11 bases in between. The CDR3 is 13 amino acids.

This clone was seen many times. CDR3 sequence reads: CASSFQGAGEKLFF. The CDR3, as DNA: TGTGCCAGCAGTTTTCAGGGGGCCGGGGAAAAACTGTTTTTT. This chain joins TRBV28 and TRBJ1-4; the match to TRBD1 covers 8 bases. The CDR3 sequence is 14 residues long. J was trimmed by 8 bases and V by 3 bases; bases with no gene match: 5. From germline, CDR1 is MDHEN and CDR2 SYDVKM.

In this sample, this clone turned up many times. The V and J genes are TRBV9 and TRBJ2-7; TRBD2 agrees at 7 bases. Losses at the gene ends were 4 bases for V and 2 bases for J; bases not matched to a gene: 9. The CDR3 has 15 amino acids. Looked up from germline, CDR1 is SGDLS and CDR2 is YYNGEE. As DNA, the CDR3 is TGTGCCAGCAGCCCTAGGGGACTATCTACCTACGAGCAGTACTTC. Its translation is CASSPRGLSTYEQYF.

There are many counts of this clone. CDR3 sequence reads: CASSQTGLGHSSTDTQYF. The CDR3, as DNA: TGTGCCAGCAGCCAGACCGGACTAGGCCACTCTAGCACAGATACGCAGTATTTT. J is TRBJ2-3 and V is TRBV7-3; 7 bases align to TRBD2. The junction had 14 bases not matched to a gene; V was cut back by 5 bases and J by 0 bases. Germline V gives CDR1 SGHTA, CDR2 FQGTGA. This CDR3 has 18 residues. Combining the CDR3 with reference TRBV7-3 and TRBJ2-3 gives the whole variable domain GAGVSQTPSNKVTEKGKYVELRCDPISGHTALYWYRQSLGQGPEFLIYFQGTGAADDSGLPNDRFFAVRPEGSVSTLKIQRTERGDSAVYLCASSQTGLGHSSTDTQYFGPGTRLTVL.

This clone was picked up many times. V usage is TRBV9 and J usage is TRBJ2-2; no clear D gene. The germline V and J ends were trimmed by 4 bases and 6 bases, with 13 bases remaining between them. Per the germline V gene, CDR1 is SGDLS and CDR2 is YYNGEE. CDR3 size: 14 residues. The CDR3: CASSPHSISGELFF. The CDR3, as DNA: TGTGCCAGCAGCCCGCATAGTATTTCCGGGGAGCTGTTTTTT.

This clone was recorded many times. The V and J genes are TRBV14 and TRBJ2-7; unclear D gene. Trimming removed 2 bases from V and 2 bases from J, with 7 bases in between. The CDR3 is 13 residues long. The germline V gene encodes CDR1 SGHDN and CDR2 FVKESK. The CDR3, as DNA: TGTGCCAGCAGCCAAAGACTGACCTACGAGCAGTACTTC. Its translation: CASSQRLTYEQYF.

With respect to this clone: At one of its ends the junction is not consistent with the germline gene, which may arise from a read error. The chain joins TRBV30 to TRBJ1-6, with D possibly matching TRBD1 (5 bases). Germline-derived CDR1 and CDR2 are GTSNPN and SVGIG (reference sequence). The CDR3 covers 14 residues. Here the CDR3 reads CAWSADSNNSPLHF. Written as DNA, the CDR3 is TGTGCCTGGAGTGCAGACAGTAATAATTCCCCCCTCCACTTT.

At least ten counts were recorded for this clone. V and J are TRBV6-5 and TRBJ2-2; maybe TRBD1 (5 bases). CDR1 MNHEY and CDR2 SVGAGI come from the germline V gene. Trimming shortened V by 8 bases and J by 1 base, and 8 bases separated the two germline ends. The length of the CDR3 is 13 residues. CDR3 sequence: CASSGLNTGELFF. As DNA, the CDR3 is TGTGCCAGCTCAGGGTTGAACACCGGGGAGCTGTTTTTT.

This clone has a count of ten or more. V usage is TRBV27 and J usage is TRBJ2-7; a possible D gene is TRBD1 (5 bases). The germline gives CDR1 MNHEY, CDR2 SMNVEV (reference sequence). CDR3 size: 15 residues. V dropped 3 bases and J dropped 3 bases, with 15 bases sitting between them. The CDR3 DNA is TGTGCCAGCAGTTTCGTGCCAGGGTCCATCTACGAGCAGTACTTC. Translated, it gives CASSFVPGSIYEQYF.